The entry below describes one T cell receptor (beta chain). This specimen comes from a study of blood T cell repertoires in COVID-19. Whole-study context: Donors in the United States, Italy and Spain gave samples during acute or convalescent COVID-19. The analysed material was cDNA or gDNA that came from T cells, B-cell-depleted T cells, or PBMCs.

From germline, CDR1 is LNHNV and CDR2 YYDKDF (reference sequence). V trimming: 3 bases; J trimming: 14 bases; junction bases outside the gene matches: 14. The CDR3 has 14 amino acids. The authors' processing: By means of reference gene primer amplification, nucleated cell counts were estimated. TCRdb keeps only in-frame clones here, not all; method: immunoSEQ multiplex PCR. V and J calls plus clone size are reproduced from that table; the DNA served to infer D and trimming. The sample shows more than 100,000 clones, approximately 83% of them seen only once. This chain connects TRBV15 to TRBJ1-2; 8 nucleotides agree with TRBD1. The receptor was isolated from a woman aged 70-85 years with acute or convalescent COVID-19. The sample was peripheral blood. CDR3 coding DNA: TGTGCCACCAGCAGGGGTAGAGGGACAGGTCGGGATACCTTC. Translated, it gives CATSRGRGTGRDTF.